This note documents a single TCR beta chain sequence. This entry is derived from a study of blood T cell repertoires in COVID-19. At the level of the study: From the United States, Italy and Spain came samples of acute and convalescent COVID-19.

This CDR3 has 15 residues. V shed 2 bases, J shed 5 bases, and the junction held 4 bases outside the gene matches. Germline CDR1 is SEHNR and CDR2 is FQNEAQ (reference sequence). Those enrolled in Seattle joined during active infection and were followed longitudinally afterward. In the original processing: Reference gene primers were amplified, and this amplification served to estimate nucleated cell counts. Sequencing was performed with immunoSEQ multiplex PCR; in TCRdb, only in-frame clones are kept and a portion is missing. That table gives V, J and clone size, and the DNA gave D and trimming. The sample holds 310,000 or so clones; approximately 89% are singletons and the top ten take 2.2%.

The sequence was obtained from a woman aged 25 to 39 with COVID-19, enrolled during active disease. Sequenced: peripheral blood. The chain recombines TRBV7-9 with TRBJ2-3; 10 bases match TRBD2. CDR3 region: CASSLPSGGGDTQYF. Here the CDR3 DNA reads TGTGCCAGCAGCTTACCCAGCGGGGGGGGAGATACGCAGTATTTT.